Listed here are 17 T cell receptor beta chains from one sample, sequenced in a study of T cells in localized non-small cell lung cancer. Produced via immunoSEQ multiplex PCR; TCRdb's table is partial and in-frame only. This repertoire shows approximately 41,000 clones, 88% found once; its top ten account for 2.6%. This specimen consisted of peripheral blood, obtained before any cancer treatment. These TCRs come from a female donor over 55 with stage I squamous cell lung carcinoma.

As for this clone: The germline gene is not matched at one end of the junction; a read error may be the cause. The chain employs TRBV5-4 and TRBJ2-1; D is perhaps TRBD2 (5 bases). CDR1 and CDR2 from the germline V gene are SGHNT and YYREEE (reference sequence). The CDR3 runs to 15 residues. The CDR3 region is CASRLDLSSYNEQFF. The CDR3 DNA reads TGTGCCAGCAGGTTGGACTTGAGCTCCTACAATGAGCAGTTCTTC.

V usage is TRBV9 and J usage is TRBJ2-1, with D uncertain. The germline gives CDR1 SGDLS, CDR2 YYNGEE. V shed 4 bases and J shed 0 bases, with 17 bases lying between them. The CDR3 length is 17 residues. CDR3 DNA: TGTGCCAGCAGCCCCCTCCCCCTGGATCCCTCCTACAATGAGCAGTTCTTC. It yields the protein CASSPLPLDPSYNEQFF.

The gene calls are TRBV7-2 and TRBJ2-1; 8 bases are shared with TRBD1. The CDR3 sequence is 17 residues long. Germline lookup yields CDR1 SGHTA and CDR2 FQGNSA. J lost 0 bases, V lost 6 bases, and 10 bases had no gene match. The CDR3 region has the DNA TGTGCCAGCAGGCCTGTAGGCGGGACAGGCTCCTACAATGAGCAGTTCTTC. Its protein is CASRPVGGTGSYNEQFF.

The chain joins TRBV5-4 to TRBJ2-7; 9 bases map to TRBD1. Losses at the gene ends were 4 bases for V and 4 bases for J; bases not matched to a gene: 3. This CDR3 has 13 amino acids. Germline V gene data show CDR1 as SGHNT and CDR2 as YYREEE (reference sequence). The CDR3 region is CASSMGQGYEQYF. CDR3 nucleotides: TGTGCCAGCAGCATGGGACAGGGATACGAGCAGTACTTC.

This chain uses TRBV7-9 with TRBJ2-3; D is ambiguous. V was pared by 3 bases and J by 12 bases, with 25 bases between. The CDR3 sequence is 16 residues long. Looked up from germline, CDR1 is SEHNR and CDR2 is FQNEAQ (reference sequence). Written as DNA, the CDR3 is TGTGCCAGCAGCTTGGGTCTTTGGGCTAGGATTTCCGGACAGTATTTT. Amino acid sequence: CASSLGLWARISGQYF.

This rearrangement joins TRBV7-9 to TRBJ2-7; D possibly corresponds to TRBD2 (5 bases). The CDR3 spans 15 residues. Germline assignment: CDR1 SEHNR and CDR2 FQNEAQ (reference sequence). V was cut by 0 bases and J by 7 bases, with 16 bases left in between. The CDR3 here is CASSLAWNGNGEQYF. CDR3 DNA sequence: TGTGCCAGCAGCTTAGCTTGGAACGGGAATGGAGAGCAGTACTTC.

CDR3 DNA sequence: TGTGCCAGCAGTTTATCTACCCTTGGACAGTACGAGCAGTACTTC. It yields the protein CASSLSTLGQYEQYF. The chain has TRBV27 and TRBJ2-7, with D maybe TRBD1 (6 bases). V was shortened by 0 bases and J by 4 bases, with 13 bases between the two germline ends. This CDR3 region has 15 residues. Germline lookup yields CDR1 MNHEY and CDR2 SMNVEV (reference sequence).

Worth noting for this clone: The germline gene is not matched at one end of the junction; a read error may be the cause. The chain employs TRBV2 and TRBJ2-7; unclear D gene. The CDR3 is 11 amino acids. Germline values: CDR1 SNHLY, CDR2 FYNNEI. As DNA, the CDR3 is TGTGCCACCAGTTCTTCAGTGGGGCAGTACTTC. The encoded protein is CATSSSVGQYF.

This clone was seen a handful of times. The chain has TRBV29-1 and TRBJ1-1, with 7 bases lining up with TRBD1. The V gene's germline CDR1 is SQVTM and CDR2 ANQGSEA. V trimming: 6 bases; J trimming: 1 base; junction bases outside the gene matches: 8. CDR3 size: 14 residues. The CDR3 loop reads CSVRTGQRNTEAFF. CDR3 sequence (DNA): TGCAGCGTGAGAACGGGACAGAGGAACACTGAAGCTTTCTTT.

The chain recombines TRBV19 with TRBJ2-2, with unresolved D. Germline CDR1 and CDR2: LNHDA and SQIVND (reference sequence). The V end lost 4 bases, the J end lost 0 bases, and 18 bases lay between the germline ends. This CDR3 is built from 18 residues. This CDR3 is CASSNSGPQVANTGELFF. The CDR3, as DNA: TGTGCCAGTAGTAACTCAGGCCCTCAGGTGGCGAACACCGGGGAGCTGTTTTTT.

This clone was found once. The chain combines TRBV7-2 with TRBJ2-3; a weak D match, TRBD2 (5 bases). The germline V and J ends were trimmed by 8 bases and 6 bases, with 18 bases remaining between them. The CDR3 contains 14 residues. The germline V gene has CDR1 SGHTA and CDR2 FQGNSA. CDR3 DNA sequence: TGTGCCAGCGCCTTCGGGGTGAGGGCCGATACGCAGTATTTT. This encodes CASAFGVRADTQYF. Complete variable domain (other parts from reference TRBV7-2 and TRBJ2-3): GAGVSQSPSNKVTEKGKDVELRCDPISGHTALYWYRQSLGQGLEFLIYFQGNSAPDKSGLPSDRFSAERTGGSVSTLTIQRTQQEDSAVYLCASAFGVRADTQYFGPGTRLTVL.

The rearrangement joins TRBV5-4 to TRBJ2-2, with D maybe TRBD2 (7 bases). The germline gives CDR1 SGHNT, CDR2 YYREEE (reference sequence). V was pared by 7 bases and J by 4 bases, with 17 bases between. CDR3 length: 15 amino acids. In DNA, the CDR3 is TGTGCCAGCGGGAGGGGGGCACAGGGCACCGGGGAGCTGTTTTTT. This codes for CASGRGAQGTGELFF. Looking up the rest from reference TRBV5-4 and TRBJ2-2 gives the full variable domain: ETGVTQSPTHLIKTRGQQVTLRCSSQSGHNTVSWYQQALGQGPQFIFQYYREEENGRGNFPPRFSGLQFPNYSSELNVNALELDDSALYLCASGRGAQGTGELFFGEGSRLTVL.

This clone was detected once. The genes are TRBV6-6 and TRBJ1-5, with 7 bases identical to TRBD1. With 7 bases clipped from V and 3 bases from J, the junction kept 6 bases outside the gene matches. There are 14 residues in the CDR3. Germline V lookup: CDR1 MNHNY, CDR2 SVGAGI (reference sequence). The CDR3 bases are TGTGCCAGCAAACTCGGACAGGACAATCAGCCCCAGCATTTT. Translation: CASKLGQDNQPQHF.

The gene calls are TRBV30 and TRBJ2-1; 11 bases are a match to TRBD2. The junction had 8 bases not matched to a gene; V was cut back by 3 bases and J by 4 bases. Germline assignment: CDR1 GTSNPN and CDR2 SVGIG (reference sequence). The CDR3 is 16 residues long. This chain's CDR3 is CAWRALSGRAYNEQFF. For the CDR3, the DNA is TGTGCCTGGAGAGCCCTTAGCGGGAGGGCTTACAATGAGCAGTTCTTC.

The chain carries TRBV7-3 and TRBJ2-2, with 11 bases fitting TRBD2. The germline V gene has CDR1 SGHTA and CDR2 FQGTGA. CDR3 length: 16 amino acids. Germline trimming cut 2 bases from V and 5 bases from J; bases unmatched to any gene: 4. The CDR3 sequence is CASSLLPSGRTGELFF. The CDR3 nucleotides are TGTGCCAGCAGCTTACTGCCTAGCGGGAGGACCGGGGAGCTGTTTTTT.

The V call is TRBV7-9, the J call TRBJ1-4; 8 bases match TRBD1. J lost 8 bases, V lost 5 bases, and 13 bases had no gene match. Per the germline V gene, CDR1 is SEHNR and CDR2 is FQNEAQ (reference sequence). CDR3 size: 16 residues. This CDR3 is CASSQDWTGSSEKLFF. As DNA, the CDR3 is TGTGCCAGCAGCCAAGATTGGACAGGGTCGAGCGAAAAACTGTTTTTT.

This chain's CDR3 is CASSLPDRAGANVLTF. Here the CDR3 DNA reads TGTGCCAGCAGCCTTCCCGACAGGGCTGGGGCCAACGTCCTGACTTTC. The chain uses TRBV7-3 and TRBJ2-6; 7 bases are shared with TRBD1. The CDR3 loop spans 16 amino acids. From germline, CDR1 is SGHTA and CDR2 FQGTGA. The junction had 6 bases not matched to a gene; V was cut back by 5 bases and J by 2 bases.